These 27 T cell receptor beta chains were sequenced from one sample in a study of blood T cell repertoires in COVID-19. Profiling relied on immunoSEQ multiplex PCR, and the TCRdb table lists in-frame clones only, not all of them. The sample has some 98,000 clones; 80% to 90% are singletons. Sequencing was carried out using peripheral blood. The receptor set was obtained from a man between 60 and 75 years old with acute or convalescent COVID-19.

The V gene is TRBV10-1, the J gene TRBJ1-2; D not certain. The CDR3 contains 17 residues. Deletions cut 6 bases from V and 3 bases from J, with 23 bases between. CDR1 WNHNN and CDR2 SYGVQD come from the germline V gene (reference sequence). Here the CDR3 reads CASSDPRPGSSYYGYTF. CDR3 nucleotides: TGCGCCAGCAGCGACCCCCGGCCCGGGAGCTCTTACTATGGCTACACCTTC.

V is TRBV7-2 and J is TRBJ2-1; 7 positions agree with TRBD2. From germline, CDR1 is SGHTA and CDR2 FQGNSA. There are 15 residues in the CDR3. With V trimmed by 1 base and J by 7 bases, 7 bases remained unmatched. CDR3 protein: CASSLDSRGGNEQFF. The CDR3 DNA is TGTGCCAGCAGCTTAGATTCCCGCGGGGGAAATGAGCAGTTCTTC. Combining the CDR3 with reference TRBV7-2 and TRBJ2-1 gives the whole variable domain GAGVSQSPSNKVTEKGKDVELRCDPISGHTALYWYRQSLGQGLEFLIYFQGNSAPDKSGLPSDRFSAERTGGSVSTLTIQRTQQEDSAVYLCASSLDSRGGNEQFFGPGTRLTVL.

The rearrangement joins TRBV7-2 to TRBJ1-4; 8 nucleotides line up with TRBD1. This CDR3 spans 15 amino acids. With 5 bases clipped from V and 7 bases from J, the junction kept 9 bases outside the gene matches. Germline loops: CDR1 SGHTA, CDR2 FQGNSA. CDR3 in DNA: TGTGCCAGCAGCCTTAAGACAGGGGTGCGTGAAAAACTGTTTTTT. Protein sequence: CASSLKTGVREKLFF.

The gene calls are TRBV28 and TRBJ1-4; D gene uncertain. This CDR3 is 10 amino acids long. Trimming pared 5 bases from V and 13 bases from J, leaving 8 bases between. Germline lookup yields CDR1 MDHEN and CDR2 SYDVKM. CDR3: CASSGSLLFF. DNA for the CDR3: TGTGCCAGCAGTGGGAGTTTACTGTTTTTT.

Comment on this clone: The sample contains more than one DNA sequence encoding this CDR3. CDR3 region: CASSSQGGNTEAFF. CDR3 in DNA: TGCGCCAGCAGCTCTCAGGGGGGGAACACTGAAGCTTTCTTT. The chain is built from TRBV5-1 and TRBJ1-1; TRBD1 aligns across 7 bases. Germline lookup yields CDR1 SGHRS and CDR2 YFSETQ. V lost 3 bases to trimming and J lost 1 base; unmatched junction nucleotides: 3. The CDR3 is made up of 14 amino acids.

CDR3 DNA: TGTGCCAGCAGCTTCAGGGAAAACTATGGCTACACCTTC. As protein: CASSFRENYGYTF. This chain joins TRBV7-9 and TRBJ1-2; tentative D call: TRBD1 (5 bases). Germline loops: CDR1 SEHNR, CDR2 FQNEAQ (reference sequence). V lost 3 bases and J 2 bases, leaving 7 bases between the germline ends. CDR3 length equals 13 residues.

The V and J genes are TRBV19 and TRBJ2-2; 9 nucleotides align to TRBD2. The V and J ends lost 2 bases and 4 bases, in that order; junction bases with no gene match: 2. CDR3 length equals 15 residues. Per germline, CDR1 LNHDA and CDR2 SQIVND (reference sequence). CDR3 DNA: TGTGCCAGTAGTATAAGAGCGGGGGGCACCGGGGAGCTGTTTTTT. This codes for CASSIRAGGTGELFF.

The genes are TRBV4-1 and TRBJ2-1; D is perhaps TRBD2 (5 bases). CDR1 is MGHRA, CDR2 YSYEKL, per germline. Trimming left V 0 bases short and J 4 bases short, with 10 bases between. The CDR3 is 15 amino acids. The CDR3 DNA follows: TGCGCCAGCAGCCAAGAGAGGGAACTATACAATGAGCAGTTCTTC. Translated, it gives CASSQERELYNEQFF.

This clone was seen ten or more times. V and J are TRBV7-9 and TRBJ1-1, with a possible D match to TRBD1 (5 bases). The V end lost 2 bases, the J end lost 7 bases, and 8 bases lay between the germline ends. Per germline, CDR1 SEHNR and CDR2 FQNEAQ (reference sequence). This CDR3 is 12 amino acids long. The CDR3 sequence is CASSLTQGEAFF. The CDR3 region has the DNA TGTGCCAGCAGCTTAACCCAGGGTGAAGCTTTCTTT.

The gene calls are TRBV5-1 and TRBJ1-1; 7 bases fit TRBD1. Germline CDR1 and CDR2: SGHRS and YFSETQ. With V trimmed by 3 bases and J by 3 bases, 5 bases remained unmatched. The CDR3 has 14 amino acids. The CDR3 protein is CASSSGQADTEAFF. CDR3 in DNA: TGCGCCAGCAGCTCCGGACAGGCAGACACTGAAGCTTTCTTT.

The rearrangement joins TRBV6-5 to TRBJ2-5, with TRBD1 identical over 9 bases. V dropped 6 bases and J dropped 12; count of bases not matched to a gene: 11. Germline V lookup: CDR1 MNHEY, CDR2 SVGAGI. The CDR3 loop spans 13 amino acids. The CDR3 here is CASRIPGQGTEYF. The CDR3 nucleotides read TGTGCCAGCAGGATACCGGGACAGGGTACGGAGTACTTC.

The chain couples TRBV6-2 or TRBV6-3 to TRBJ2-7; possibly TRBD1 for D (5 bases). The CDR3 length is 12 residues. CDR1 and CDR2 (germline): MNHEY, SVGEGT. Trimming stripped 6 bases from V and 6 bases from J, with 12 bases between. Here the CDR3 reads CASSNSRVEQYF. As DNA, the CDR3 is TGTGCCAGCAGCAATTCCAGGGTCGAGCAGTACTTC.

The V gene is TRBV6-5, the J gene TRBJ1-2, with D tentatively TRBD1 (6 bases). Per germline, CDR1 MNHEY and CDR2 SVGAGI. CDR3 length: 14 residues. Trimming took 6 bases from V and 0 from J, leaving 11 bases between them. CDR3 amino acids: CASSRQDSNYGYTF. CDR3 DNA sequence: TGTGCCAGCAGCCGACAGGACTCTAACTATGGCTACACCTTC.

The V and J genes are TRBV9 and TRBJ2-3; TRBD2 matches 8 bases. This CDR3 region has 17 residues. Per germline, CDR1 SGDLS and CDR2 YYNGEE. Germline trimming cut 3 bases from V and 6 bases from J; bases unmatched to any gene: 15. CDR3 in DNA: TGTGCCAGCAGCGCTGGGCGTTACAGCGGGGGTTCGGATACGCAGTATTTT. Protein product: CASSAGRYSGGSDTQYF.

The chain links TRBV15 to TRBJ2-5; D is perhaps TRBD1 (6 bases). Trimming shortened V by 5 bases and J by 5 bases, and 15 bases separated the two germline ends. The CDR3 length is 14 residues. The germline V gene has CDR1 LNHNV and CDR2 YYDKDF (reference sequence). CDR3 loop: CATSGRQVGETQYF. The CDR3 region has the DNA TGTGCCACCAGCGGTAGACAGGTGGGGGAGACCCAGTACTTC.

CDR3 in amino acids: CATSEPTGRGSYNEQFF. CDR3 sequence (DNA): TGTGCCACCAGTGAACCCACTGGCAGGGGCTCCTACAATGAGCAGTTCTTC. The V gene is TRBV24-1, the J gene TRBJ2-1; maybe TRBD1 (6 bases). Trimming removed 4 bases from V and 0 bases from J, with 15 bases in between. The CDR3 contains 17 residues. In germline, CDR1 is KGHDR, CDR2 SFDVKD.

The chain combines TRBV4-1 with TRBJ2-5; perhaps TRBD1 as D (5 bases). Deletions cut 0 bases from V and 2 bases from J, with 10 bases between. The CDR3 covers 15 residues. Germline V gene data show CDR1 as MGHRA and CDR2 as YSYEKL. CDR3 nucleotides: TGCGCCAGCAGCCAAGAGATGAACAGGCAAGAGACCCAGTACTTC. This gives the protein CASSQEMNRQETQYF.

V usage is TRBV28 and J usage is TRBJ1-4; the D gene is possibly TRBD1 (6 bases). The V gene's germline CDR1 is MDHEN and CDR2 SYDVKM. The CDR3 has 16 residues. V lost 3 bases to trimming and J lost 0 bases, with 11 bases between them. DNA for the CDR3: TGTGCCAGCAGTTTGATCGGGGACACAACTAATGAAAAACTGTTTTTT. This translates into CASSLIGDTTNEKLFF. The full variable domain, completed using reference TRBV28 and TRBJ1-4, is DVKVTQSSRYLVKRTGEKVFLECVQDMDHENMFWYRQDPGLGLRLIYFSYDVKMKEKGDIPEGYSVSREKKERFSLILESASTNQTSMYLCASSLIGDTTNEKLFFGSGTQLSVL.

The chain has TRBV4-1 and TRBJ2-4, with 14 bases matching TRBD2. The CDR3 is 18 residues long. Germline CDR1 and CDR2: MGHRA and YSYEKL. The V and J ends lost 4 bases and 7 bases, in that order; junction bases with no gene match: 12. The CDR3 DNA is TGCGCCAGCAGCCTCGGTCAGACTAGCGGGGGGGCTCGGAACATTCAGTACTTC. It specifies CASSLGQTSGGARNIQYF.

This sequence joins TRBV2 and TRBJ1-4; 7 bases map to TRBD1. Trimming at V came to 6 bases and at J to 4 bases, leaving 5 bases not matched to a gene. This CDR3 contains 14 residues. CDR1 and CDR2 from the germline V gene are SNHLY and FYNNEI. The CDR3 loop is CASRGDSLNEKLFF. CDR3 DNA: TGTGCCAGCAGGGGGGACAGCCTTAATGAAAAACTGTTTTTT.

The chain couples TRBV6-2 or TRBV6-3 to TRBJ1-5; no firm D call. CDR3 length equals 18 residues. V gave up 5 bases and J gave up 0 bases, with 20 bases separating them. Germline V gene sequence: CDR1 MNHEY, CDR2 SVGEGT. CDR3: CASSDPLEGYFSNQPQHF. The CDR3 DNA reads TGTGCCAGCAGTGACCCCTTGGAGGGATATTTTAGCAATCAGCCCCAGCATTTT.

The count of this clone is one. The chain recombines TRBV3-1 (or the pseudogene TRBV3-2) with TRBJ2-7, with TRBD1 matching 7 bases. Germline-derived CDR1 and CDR2 are LGHDT and YNNKEL (reference sequence). Trimming took 4 bases from V and 0 from J; bases not matched to a gene: 3. The CDR3 sequence is 14 residues long. CDR3 sequence reads: CASSRQGGSYEQYF. CDR3 coding DNA: TGTGCCAGCAGCCGACAGGGCGGCTCCTACGAGCAGTACTTC.

This chain joins TRBV6-2 or TRBV6-3 and TRBJ1-5; no reliable D call. Looked up from germline, CDR1 is MNHEY and CDR2 is SVGEGT. The CDR3 is 13 amino acids. The V end was cut by 2 bases, the J end by 3 bases, with 5 bases between. CDR3 bases: TGTGCCAGCAGTTACACCTACAATCAGCCCCAGCATTTT. As protein: CASSYTYNQPQHF.

The chain combines TRBV5-1 with TRBJ1-4, with 8 bases identical to TRBD1. The germline V gene has CDR1 SGHRS and CDR2 YFSETQ. With 4 bases clipped from V and 7 bases from J, the junction kept 9 bases outside the gene matches. The CDR3 extends over 15 amino acids. DNA of the CDR3: TGCGCCAGCAGCGCGACAGGGGCGGCGGGTGAAAAACTGTTTTTT. Amino acid sequence: CASSATGAAGEKLFF.

The chain combines TRBV6-2 or TRBV6-3 with TRBJ2-3, with 13 bases fitting TRBD2. Per germline, CDR1 MNHEY and CDR2 SVGEGT. Trimming cost V 0 bases and J 4 bases; bases outside gene matches: 13. The CDR3 is 20 amino acids. CDR3 sequence (DNA): TGTGCCAGCAGTTACTCGCAGAACCTATCGGGACTAGCGGGGTCAGATACGCAGTATTTT. Amino acids: CASSYSQNLSGLAGSDTQYF.

The rearrangement joins TRBV5-1 to TRBJ2-7, with 11 bases aligning to TRBD1. Germline CDR1 is SGHRS and CDR2 is YFSETQ. V was clipped by 4 bases and J by 4 bases; unmatched bases: 7. The CDR3 contains 15 residues. CDR3 DNA: TGCGCCAGCAGCGTTGGGACAGGGGGGGTGTACGAGCAGTACGTC. Encoded protein: CASSVGTGGVYEQYV.

The J gene is TRBJ2-5, the V gene TRBV14; D is possibly TRBD1 (5 bases). Trimming took off 0 bases at V and 2 bases at J, with 7 bases between the two ends. The CDR3 has 14 residues. CDR1 and CDR2 from the germline V gene are SGHDN and FVKESK. The CDR3 sequence: CASSQDRQQETQYF. The CDR3 bases are TGTGCCAGCAGCCAAGATCGACAGCAAGAGACCCAGTACTTC.